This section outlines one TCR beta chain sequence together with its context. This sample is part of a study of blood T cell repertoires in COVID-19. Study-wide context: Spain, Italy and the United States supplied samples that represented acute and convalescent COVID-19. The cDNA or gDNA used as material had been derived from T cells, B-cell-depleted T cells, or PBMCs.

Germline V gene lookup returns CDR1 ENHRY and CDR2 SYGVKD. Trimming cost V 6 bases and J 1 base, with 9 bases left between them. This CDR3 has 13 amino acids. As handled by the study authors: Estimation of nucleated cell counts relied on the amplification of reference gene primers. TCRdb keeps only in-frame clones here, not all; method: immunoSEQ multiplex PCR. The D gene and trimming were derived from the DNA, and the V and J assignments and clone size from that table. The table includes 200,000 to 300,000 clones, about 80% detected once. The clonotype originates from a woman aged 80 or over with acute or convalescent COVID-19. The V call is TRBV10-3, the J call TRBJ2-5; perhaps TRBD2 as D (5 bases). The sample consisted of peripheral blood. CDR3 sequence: CAISGEIQETQYF. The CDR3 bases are TGTGCCATCAGCGGGGAAATCCAAGAGACCCAGTACTTC.